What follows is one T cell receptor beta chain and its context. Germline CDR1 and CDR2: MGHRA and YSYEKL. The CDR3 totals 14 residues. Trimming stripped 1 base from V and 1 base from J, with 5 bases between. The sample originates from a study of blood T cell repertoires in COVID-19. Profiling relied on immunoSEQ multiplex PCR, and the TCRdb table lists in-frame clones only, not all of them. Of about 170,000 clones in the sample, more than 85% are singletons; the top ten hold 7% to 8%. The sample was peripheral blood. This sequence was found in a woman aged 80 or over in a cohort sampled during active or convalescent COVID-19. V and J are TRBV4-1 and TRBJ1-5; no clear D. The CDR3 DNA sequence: TGCGCCAGCAGCCAAGGGCTCAGCAATCAGCCCCAGCATTTT. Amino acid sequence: CASSQGLSNQPQHF.